This passage covers 21 T cell receptor beta chains from one sample sequenced in a study of vaccination and CD4 T cells after COVID-19. The treatment: approximately nine-day PBMC culture with coronavirus spike peptide pools or control peptides (ViraFEST assay). Oncomine TCR Beta short-read sequencing was applied to DNA from cultured CD4+ T cells. TCRdb fed the PCR reads into MiXCR, producing one record per CDR3 protein. The sample lists roughly 20,000 distinct CDR3 sequences, around 60% occurring once. No antigen has been assigned to these receptors. Material: CD4+ T cells from blood, cultured in vitro. These receptor sequences come from a human donor who had recovered from COVID-19.

This clonotype has just a few counts. The chain carries TRBV19 and TRBJ1-2, with D perhaps TRBD1 (6 bases). Germline V gene data show CDR1 as LNHDA and CDR2 as SQIVND (reference sequence). Between the trimmed V and J ends, which lost 7 bases and 2 bases, there was a span of 11 bases. The CDR3 sequence is 13 residues long. The CDR3 DNA follows: TGTGCCAGTACCCGGACAGTAAACTATGGCTACACCTTC. It is translated as CASTRTVNYGYTF.

This clonotype was detected only a few times. This chain uses TRBV15 with TRBJ1-3; 7 bases align to TRBD1. The trim removed 2 bases at V and 2 bases at J, leaving 3 bases unmatched. Germline V gene lookup returns CDR1 LNHNV and CDR2 YYDKDF (reference sequence). The CDR3 has 15 amino acids. The CDR3 loop is CATSRSTGAGNTIYF. CDR3 sequence (DNA): TGTGCCACCAGCAGATCCACAGGGGCTGGAAACACCATATATTTT.

CDR3 nucleotide sequence: TGTGCCAGCAGCCCGGGGGGGGGGCGCGTCACTGAAGCTTTCTTT. This gives the protein CASSPGGGRVTEAFF. The chain has TRBV6-1 and TRBJ1-1, with a weak D call TRBD1 (6 bases). The V gene lost 6 bases and the J gene lost 4 bases, with 18 bases spanning the gap. The CDR3 has 15 amino acids. Per germline, CDR1 MNHNS and CDR2 SASEGT.

This clonotype was picked up a small number of times. This chain uses TRBV21-1 with TRBJ2-5. TRBV21-1 is flagged as a pseudogene. The CDR3 consists of 12 residues. CDR3 nucleotides: TGTGCCAGCAGCAAACCCCAAGAGACCCAGTACTTC. Translation: CASSKPQETQYF.

The chain couples TRBV5-4 to TRBJ2-7, with D perhaps TRBD1 or TRBD2 (5 bases each). CDR3 length: 13 residues. Trimming took 3 bases from V and 0 from J, leaving 7 bases between them. Germline CDR1 SGHNT, CDR2 YYREEE (reference sequence). The CDR3 reads CASSSGSSYEQYF. The CDR3 nucleotides are TGTGCCAGCAGCTCAGGGAGCTCCTACGAGCAGTACTTC.

CDR3 protein: CAIKPGPNTEAFF. The CDR3 DNA reads TGTGCCATTAAACCGGGCCCTAACACTGAAGCTTTCTTT. V and J are TRBV19 and TRBJ1-1; D is ambiguous. The CDR3 has 13 residues. Germline V gene data show CDR1 as LNHDA and CDR2 as SQIVND (reference sequence). Between the trimmed V and J ends, which lost 10 bases and 2 bases, there was a span of 14 bases.

This rearrangement joins TRBV7-2 to TRBJ2-7; TRBD2 might be the D (5 bases). This CDR3 contains 14 residues. V was pared by 1 base and J by 0 bases, with 7 bases between. CDR1 is SGHTA, CDR2 FQGNSA, per germline. The CDR3 sequence is CASSLVGGSYEQYF. The CDR3 DNA reads TGTGCCAGCAGCTTAGTAGGAGGCTCCTACGAGCAGTACTTC.

V is TRBV11-3 and J is TRBJ2-1, with 8 positions matching TRBD1. The CDR3 has 15 amino acids. CDR1 SGHNT and CDR2 YENEEA come from the germline V gene. The ends lost 2 bases at V and 6 bases at J; junction bases unmatched: 6. CDR3 nucleotides: TGTGCCAGCAGCTTACGCGGACAGGGTCCCAATGAGCAGTTCTTC. It is translated as CASSLRGQGPNEQFF.

The table lists this clonotype with a few counts. This chain connects TRBV27 to TRBJ1-2; unclear D gene. The CDR3 extends over 13 amino acids. V was shortened by 4 bases and J by 0 bases, with 6 bases between the two germline ends. In germline, CDR1 is MNHEY, CDR2 SMNVEV (reference sequence). Written as DNA, the CDR3 is TGTGCCAGCAGTTGGCGGGCTAACTATGGCTACACCTTC. As protein: CASSWRANYGYTF.

The chain joins TRBV2 to TRBJ2-6; 7 bases line up with TRBD2. CDR3 length: 13 amino acids. Germline lookup yields CDR1 SNHLY and CDR2 FYNNEI. CDR3 nucleotide sequence: TGTGCGGGAGGGGCTCCTGGGGCCAACGTCCTGACTTTC. Translating it yields CAGGAPGANVLTF.

The genes are TRBV7-2 and TRBJ2-7; 7 bases are shared with TRBD1. J gave up 3 bases and V 1 base, and 6 bases lay outside the gene matches. In germline, CDR1 is SGHTA, CDR2 FQGNSA. CDR3 length: 15 residues. The CDR3 nucleotides read TGTGCCAGCAGCTTAGGAGGCGGACAGGTCTACGAGCAGTACTTC. Translated: CASSLGGGQVYEQYF.

The J gene is TRBJ2-1, the V gene TRBV6-4; 13 nucleotides match TRBD2. The CDR3 covers 17 residues. The J segment lost 5 bases and the V segment lost 3 bases, leaving 7 bases of the junction unmatched. Germline V CDR1 and CDR2: MRHNA, SNTAGT. DNA of the CDR3: TGTGCCAGCAGTGAAGGTACTAGCGGGAGGGCCGACAATGAGCAGTTCTTC. Its protein product is CASSEGTSGRADNEQFF.

This clonotype occurred a few times. J is TRBJ1-2 and V is TRBV20-1; tentative D call: TRBD1 (5 bases). Germline V gene data show CDR1 as DFQATT and CDR2 as SNEGSKA (reference sequence). This CDR3 spans 14 amino acids. The V and J ends lost 0 bases and 4 bases respectively, with 12 bases between them. In DNA, the CDR3 is TGCAGTGCTAGAGATCCGGGGGGTTCCTATGGCTACACCTTC. Its protein product is CSARDPGGSYGYTF.

This chain links TRBV7-2 with TRBJ2-4; D gene unclear. The CDR3 is 12 amino acids. Trimming took 3 bases from V and 8 from J, leaving 8 bases between them. Looked up from germline, CDR1 is SGHTA and CDR2 is FQGNSA. CDR3 coding DNA: TGTGCCAGCAGCTTGGTCTTGGACATTCAGTACTTC. Translated: CASSLVLDIQYF.

J is TRBJ1-2 and V is TRBV7-9; D might be TRBD1 (5 bases). The CDR3 consists of 13 residues. Germline CDR1 reads SEHNR; CDR2 reads FQNEAQ (reference sequence). Trimming took off 3 bases at V and 4 bases at J, with 9 bases between the two ends. The CDR3 region is CASSFRDGYGYTF. CDR3 sequence (DNA): TGTGCCAGCAGCTTCCGGGACGGCTATGGCTACACCTTC.

The chain carries TRBV15 and TRBJ1-2; D is uncertain. The CDR3 is made up of 12 amino acids. Looked up from germline, CDR1 is LNHNV and CDR2 is YYDKDF (reference sequence). Deletions cut 1 base from V and 10 bases from J, with 10 bases between. The CDR3, as DNA: TGTGCCACCAGCAGAGGGGCCAGAATCTACACCTTC. Translation gives CATSRGARIYTF.

V usage is TRBV7-8 and J usage is TRBJ1-1; 8 positions match TRBD1. The germline V gene encodes CDR1 SGHVS and CDR2 FQNEAQ. The V gene end was trimmed by 4 bases and the J gene end by 1 base; junction bases not matched to a gene: 5. The CDR3 totals 15 residues. The DNA of the CDR3 is TGTGCCAGCAGCTGGGGGACAGGCAGGAACACTGAAGCTTTCTTT. This codes for CASSWGTGRNTEAFF.

CDR3 sequence (DNA): TGTGCCATCAGTCCAGGGACTAGCGGGAGGGCCGGGTCCGGGGAGCTGTTTTTT. Amino acids: CAISPGTSGRAGSGELFF. The chain recombines TRBV10-3 with TRBJ2-2, with TRBD2 matching over 16 bases. Per the germline V gene, CDR1 is ENHRY and CDR2 is SYGVKD. There are 18 residues in the CDR3. V lost 5 bases to trimming and J lost 6 bases; unmatched junction nucleotides: 9.

This chain joins TRBV20-1 and TRBJ2-7; TRBD1 agrees at 12 bases. Trimming removed 1 base from V and 4 bases from J; junction bases left unmatched: 2. The CDR3 has 14 amino acids. Germline V gives CDR1 DFQATT, CDR2 SNEGSKA (reference sequence). In DNA form, the CDR3 reads TGCAGTGCTAGAGGGGACAGGGGGCGGTACGAGCAGTACTTC. Translating it yields CSARGDRGRYEQYF.

The chain links TRBV7-8 to TRBJ1-5; 7 positions match TRBD1. This CDR3 has 14 amino acids. Germline lookup yields CDR1 SGHVS and CDR2 FQNEAQ. Losses at the gene ends were 5 bases for V and 7 bases for J; bases not matched to a gene: 8. This chain's CDR3 is CASSPEGGQQPQHF. DNA of the CDR3: TGTGCCAGCAGCCCCGAAGGGGGCCAGCAGCCCCAGCATTTT. The whole variable domain, filled in from reference TRBV7-8 and TRBJ1-5, reads GAGVSQSPRYKVAKRGQDVALRCDPISGHVSLFWYQQALGQGPEFLTYFQNEAQLDKSGLPSDRFFAERPEGSVSTLKIQRTQQEDSAVYLCASSPEGGQQPQHFGDGTRLSIL.

The chain recombines TRBV18 with TRBJ1-2; D gene unclear. Germline values: CDR1 KGHSH, CDR2 LQKENI. The V end was cut by 2 bases, the J end by 5 bases, with 6 bases between. The CDR3 contains 12 residues. CDR3: CASSPGTYGYTF. CDR3 DNA: TGTGCCAGCTCACCAGGCACGTATGGCTACACCTTC.